These 30 T cell receptor beta chains came from one sample sequenced in a study of molecular identifiers for immune sequencing clone quantification. TCRdb passed the PCR reads through MiXCR, listing each CDR3 protein once. This sample has hundreds of thousands of distinct CDR3 sequences, with 25% found just once. Sequencing was carried out using naive CD8+ T cells from blood, with Jurkat cell RNA spiked in. Noted subset: FACS-sorted CD8+CD4-CCR7+CD45RA+ naive T cells. These receptor sequences come from a human donor in good health. Some libraries in this study had Jurkat cell RNA spiked in.

This clonotype has at least ten counts. Here the CDR3 DNA reads TGTGCCAGCAGGTTCCCAACTACTAGAAGCACAGATACGCAGTATTTT. Translating gives CASRFPTTRSTDTQYF. V gene TRBV28 combines with J gene TRBJ2-3; D is possibly TRBD2 (5 bases). Trimming left V 6 bases short and J 0 bases short, with 16 bases between. This CDR3 is built from 16 residues. Germline-derived CDR1 and CDR2 are MDHEN and SYDVKM.

A word on this clonotype: Being one base from a much bigger clone, this may be a read error. V and J are TRBV7-9 and TRBJ1-1; D is undetermined. The CDR3 sequence is 10 residues long. Germline V gene lookup returns CDR1 SEHNR and CDR2 FQNEAQ (reference sequence). In DNA, the CDR3 is TGTGCCGGCAGCTTAGACGTAGCTTTCTTT. Translation gives CAGSLDVAFF.

Of note for this clonotype: This may be a read error: a much more frequent sequence differs by one nucleotide. This chain connects TRBV20-1 to TRBJ1-4, with TRBD1 identical over 7 bases. In germline, CDR1 is DFQATT, CDR2 SNEGSKA (reference sequence). CDR3 size: 15 residues. The CDR3 is CGARLSGTENEKLFF. As DNA, the CDR3 is TGCGGTGCTAGATTGTCCGGGACAGAGAATGAAAAACTGTTTTTT.

This clonotype was recorded many times. The V call is TRBV4-1, the J call TRBJ1-5; 9 nucleotides match TRBD1. Germline CDR1 and CDR2: MGHRA and YSYEKL. The ends lost 0 bases at V and 4 bases at J; junction bases unmatched: 4. The CDR3 consists of 16 residues. The CDR3 loop is CASSQEGDRDNQPQHF. The CDR3 DNA sequence: TGCGCCAGCAGCCAAGAGGGGGACAGGGATAATCAGCCCCAGCATTTT.

This clonotype was observed a few times. This chain joins TRBV21-1 and TRBJ2-1; TRBD2 reflects the table's D call only, with no check against the DNA. TRBV21-1 is described as a pseudogene. CDR3 size: 17 residues. The CDR3 coding sequence is TGTGCCAGCAGCAAATTGGGGGTAGCGGCAGACTACAATGAGCAGTTCTTC. Its protein is CASSKLGVAADYNEQFF.

This clonotype was seen many times. The chain employs TRBV4-3 and TRBJ1-2; D is uncertain. The ends were cut back, 1 base at V and 2 bases at J, with 17 bases in the middle. Germline CDR1 reads LGHNA; CDR2 reads YSLEER. This CDR3 is 17 amino acids long. CDR3 sequence reads: CASSQAYQGSVNYGYTF. Written as DNA, the CDR3 is TGCGCCAGCAGCCAAGCTTACCAAGGAAGCGTAAACTATGGCTACACCTTC.

Notes on this clonotype: A read error may explain this, as a much larger clone is one base away. Lacking the conserved final phenylalanine or tryptophan, this CDR3 likely reflects a read error. This chain joins TRBV7-6 and TRBJ2-7; 7 bases agree with TRBD1. CDR3 length equals 13 residues. CDR1 is SGHVS and CDR2 is FNYEAQ in the germline V gene. The V gene end was trimmed by 5 bases and the J gene end by 9 bases; junction bases not matched to a gene: 10. The CDR3 reads CASSGLGTERQYL. CDR3 DNA sequence: TGTGCCAGCAGCGGACTCGGGACAGAGAGGCAGTACCTC.

V and J are TRBV4-3 and TRBJ2-7; TRBD1 matches at 8 bases. CDR3 length: 15 amino acids. Trimming cost V 1 base and J 3 bases; bases outside gene matches: 5. The germline V gene has CDR1 LGHNA and CDR2 YSLEER. The CDR3 nucleotides read TGCGCCAGCAGCCAAGTTAGGACAGGGCACTACGAGCAGTACTTC. This translates into CASSQVRTGHYEQYF.

Of note for this clonotype: A read error may produce the germline difference seen at one junction end. This sequence joins TRBV7-9 and TRBJ2-2, with a possible D match to TRBD2 (5 bases). Germline V gene lookup returns CDR1 SEHNR and CDR2 FQNEAQ (reference sequence). This CDR3 has 15 amino acids. CDR3 nucleotides: TGTGCCAGCAGCCCACAATGGGTCCACACCGGGGAGCTGTCTTTT. Translated, it gives CASSPQWVHTGELSF.

This clonotype was detected ten times or more. The chain recombines TRBV7-9 with TRBJ2-6; no definite D call. V shed 6 bases and J shed 0 bases, with 12 bases lying between them. CDR3 length: 16 residues. Germline V CDR1 and CDR2: SEHNR, FQNEAQ (reference sequence). The CDR3 protein is CASRPDGPSGANVLTF. DNA for the CDR3: TGTGCCAGCAGACCAGACGGGCCCTCTGGGGCCAACGTCCTGACTTTC.

The rearrangement joins TRBV27 to TRBJ1-4; 7 bases map to TRBD1. V lost 3 bases and J lost 3; bases outside the gene matches: 1. The CDR3 has 14 amino acids. The germline CDR1 and CDR2 sequences are MNHEY and SMNVEV (reference sequence). Here the CDR3 reads CASSFQGANEKLFF. CDR3 nucleotide sequence: TGTGCCAGCAGTTTCCAGGGGGCTAATGAAAAACTGTTTTTT. Variable domain in full (rest from reference TRBV27 and TRBJ1-4): EAQVTQNPRYLITVTGKKLTVTCSQNMNHEYMSWYRQDPGLGLRQIYYSMNVEVTDKGDVPEGYKVSRKEKRNFPLILESPSPNQTSLYFCASSFQGANEKLFFGSGTQLSVL.

Details on this clonotype: A junction end diverges from the germline sequence, so it may reflect a read error. The V call is TRBV27, the J call TRBJ2-2, with TRBD1 matching 8 bases. Germline V lookup: CDR1 MNHEY, CDR2 SMNVEV (reference sequence). The CDR3 has 17 residues. CDR3 sequence (DNA): TGTGCCGGCAGTCTACTACCGACAGGGGCCGACACCGGGGAGCTGTTTTTT. Amino acids: CAGSLLPTGADTGELFF.

This chain joins TRBV4-3 and TRBJ2-5; 8 nucleotides align to TRBD2. CDR1 and CDR2 from the germline V gene are LGHNA and YSLEER. The CDR3 length is 16 residues. V was pared by 1 base and J by 4 bases, with 8 bases of the junction left unmatched. The CDR3 DNA sequence: TGCGCCAGCAGCCAAGGAAACGGGAGGGCCGGAGAGACCCAGTACTTC. Its translation: CASSQGNGRAGETQYF.

Of note for this clonotype: A read error is possible here, since a much larger clone lies one base away. J is TRBJ2-7 and V is TRBV5-1; D not resolved. This CDR3 contains 13 residues. Germline loops: CDR1 SGHRS, CDR2 YFSETQ. CDR3 region: CASSLSGNYEQNF. The CDR3 nucleotides read TGCGCCAGCAGCTTGTCTGGAAACTACGAGCAGAACTTC.

The V call is TRBV4-3, the J call TRBJ2-3, with D maybe TRBD1 (6 bases). Germline CDR1 reads LGHNA; CDR2 reads YSLEER. The CDR3 covers 18 residues. The ends were cut back, 0 bases at V and 2 bases at J, with 18 bases in the middle. In DNA form, the CDR3 reads TGCGCCAGCAGCCAAGACTCCCCCGCACCGGGACACACAGATACGCAGTATTTT. It is translated as CASSQDSPAPGHTDTQYF.

This clonotype was seen ten or more times. This sequence joins TRBV7-9 and TRBJ2-5, with D possibly matching TRBD2 (6 bases). The germline V and J ends were trimmed by 5 bases and 0 bases, with 16 bases remaining between them. The CDR3 spans 16 residues. CDR1 SEHNR and CDR2 FQNEAQ come from the germline V gene (reference sequence). CDR3: CASSPGRGGYQETQYF. The CDR3 DNA is TGTGCCAGCAGCCCGGGACGGGGAGGTTACCAAGAGACCCAGTACTTC. Drawing the rest from reference TRBV7-9 and TRBJ2-5, the complete variable domain is DTGVSQNPRHKITKRGQNVTFRCDPISEHNRLYWYRQTLGQGPEFLTYFQNEAQLEKSRLLSDRFSAERPKGSFSTLEIQRTEQGDSAMYLCASSPGRGGYQETQYFGPGTRLLVL.

A note on this clonotype: A read error may explain this, as a much larger clone is one base away. The J gene is TRBJ2-7, the V gene TRBV20-1; tentative D call: TRBD1 (6 bases). The germline CDR1 and CDR2 sequences are DFQATT and SNEGSKA (reference sequence). The CDR3 is 13 residues long. The CDR3 sequence: CGASSGQNYEQYF. DNA of the CDR3: TGCGGTGCTAGTTCGGGACAAAACTACGAGCAGTACTTC.

This clonotype was picked up one time. Since a much larger clone is just one base distant, this may be a read error. The gene calls are TRBV12-3 or TRBV12-4 and TRBJ2-5, with D uncertain. This CDR3 is 13 amino acids long. V was trimmed by 3 bases and J by 7 bases, leaving 12 bases between them. The CDR3 DNA reads TGTGCCAGCAGTTTTGTGCTGTTAGGGACCCAGTACTTC. Amino acid sequence: CASSFVLLGTQYF.

As to this clonotype: Possible read error: a much larger clone is one base away. The gene calls are TRBV19 and TRBJ2-3; TRBD2 is a possible D gene (5 bases). This CDR3 is built from 12 residues. CDR1 and CDR2 (germline): LNHDA, SQIVND (reference sequence). CDR3 sequence (DNA): TGTACCAGTAGTATAGGACTGGATACGCAGTATTTT. As protein: CTSSIGLDTQYF.

This clonotype was observed many times. V is TRBV7-6 and J is TRBJ1-1, with D uncertain. This CDR3 region has 14 residues. V was pared by 1 base and J by 2 bases, with 8 bases between. Germline V gene lookup returns CDR1 SGHVS and CDR2 FNYEAQ. The CDR3 region is CASSLDDRNTEAFF. CDR3 coding DNA: TGTGCCAGCAGCTTAGACGATAGAAACACTGAAGCTTTCTTT.

This chain uses TRBV4-2 with TRBJ2-7; the match to TRBD2 covers 8 bases. Germline V gives CDR1 LGHNA, CDR2 YNFKEQ. The CDR3 is 15 amino acids. The ends lost 0 bases at V and 2 bases at J; junction bases unmatched: 3. DNA for the CDR3: TGTGCCAGCAGCCAAGAGGCAGCGGGGGCCTACGAGCAGTACTTC. Encoded protein: CASSQEAAGAYEQYF.

Details on this clonotype: A junction boundary mismatches the germline segment, possibly from a read error. This chain links TRBV27 with TRBJ1-5, with 9 bases fitting TRBD1. In germline, CDR1 is MNHEY, CDR2 SMNVEV (reference sequence). The CDR3 has 14 residues. The CDR3 loop reads CAGSLQGANQPQHF. In DNA form, the CDR3 reads TGTGCCGGCAGTTTACAGGGGGCTAATCAGCCCCAGCATTTT.

This clonotype appeared many times. This chain uses TRBV6-5 with TRBJ2-7; D is undetermined. Germline loops: CDR1 MNHEY, CDR2 SVGAGI. Trimming stripped 0 bases from V and 5 bases from J, with 2 bases between. The CDR3 contains 11 residues. CDR3 bases: TGTGCCAGCAGTTACTCGGACGAGCAGTACTTC. Translating gives CASSYSDEQYF.

The table lists this clonotype with many counts. V usage is TRBV7-2 and J usage is TRBJ1-1, with D perhaps matching TRBD1 (6 bases). CDR1 and CDR2 (germline): SGHTA, FQGNSA. This CDR3 comprises 15 residues. Trimming took off 1 base at V and 3 bases at J, with 12 bases between the two ends. CDR3: CASSLGSRGYTEAFF. CDR3 sequence (DNA): TGTGCCAGCAGCTTAGGATCCAGGGGTTACACTGAAGCTTTCTTT.

This clonotype was detected a few times. It may be a read error: a sequence one base away is much more abundant. This chain uses TRBV9 with TRBJ2-2; TRBD2 matches at 13 bases. V shed 3 bases, J shed 3 bases, and the junction held 5 bases outside the gene matches. Germline V gene lookup returns CDR1 SGDLS and CDR2 YYNGEE. This CDR3 is 17 amino acids long. The CDR3 sequence: CASSGGLAGEDTGELFF. For the CDR3, the DNA is TGTGCCAGCAGCGGTGGACTAGCGGGAGAGGACACCGGGGAGCTGTTTTTT.

As for this clonotype: Being one base from a much bigger clone, this may be a read error. This is likely a read error, given that the CDR3 carries no conserved phenylalanine or tryptophan at its end. This chain links TRBV30 with TRBJ2-1; the D is unclear. Trimming pared 0 bases from V and 9 bases from J, leaving 12 bases between. The length of the CDR3 is 13 residues. Germline CDR1 reads GTSNPN; CDR2 reads SVGIG (reference sequence). CDR3 nucleotides: TGTGCCTGGAGTGTAGTGTCCCAAGGTGAGCAGTTCTCC. It translates to CAWSVVSQGEQFS.

In its sample, this clonotype was seen a few times. A read error may account for a junction end that differs from germline. The gene calls are TRBV6-2 or TRBV6-3 and TRBJ2-2, with 12 bases lining up with TRBD2. This CDR3 is 18 amino acids long. CDR1 is MNHEY and CDR2 is SVGEGT in the germline V gene. DNA of the CDR3: TGTGCCAGCAGCACCGCAGGGCTAGCGGGAGGGAACGCCGGGGAGCTGTTTTTT. It codes for CASSTAGLAGGNAGELFF.

The V call is TRBV4-1, the J call TRBJ2-2; 7 nucleotides agree with TRBD1. The CDR3 extends over 17 amino acids. V was pared by 2 bases and J by 3 bases, with 9 bases of the junction left unmatched. Germline CDR1 is MGHRA and CDR2 is YSYEKL. The CDR3 spells CASSQRALGQYTGELFF. The DNA of the CDR3 is TGCGCCAGCAGCCAAAGAGCGCTGGGACAGTACACCGGGGAGCTGTTTTTT.

A few counts support this clonotype. The rearrangement links TRBV5-5 to TRBJ2-5; D is possibly TRBD2 (6 bases). The V gene's germline CDR1 is SGHKS and CDR2 YYEKEE (reference sequence). This CDR3 contains 17 residues. The germline V and J ends were trimmed by 3 bases and 0 bases, with 18 bases remaining between them. CDR3 in amino acids: CASSSLRDPIDQETQYF. The CDR3, as DNA: TGTGCCAGCAGCTCGCTGCGGGACCCAATCGACCAAGAGACCCAGTACTTC.

This clonotype was picked up a small number of times. The V and J genes are TRBV20-1 and TRBJ2-1, with D perhaps matching TRBD1 (6 bases). Per the germline V gene, CDR1 is DFQATT and CDR2 is SNEGSKA (reference sequence). V lost 0 bases and J 4 bases, leaving 13 bases between the germline ends. This CDR3 comprises 15 residues. The chain's CDR3 is CSARDLPGAYNEQFF. The CDR3 coding sequence is TGCAGTGCTAGAGATCTCCCAGGGGCTTACAATGAGCAGTTCTTC.